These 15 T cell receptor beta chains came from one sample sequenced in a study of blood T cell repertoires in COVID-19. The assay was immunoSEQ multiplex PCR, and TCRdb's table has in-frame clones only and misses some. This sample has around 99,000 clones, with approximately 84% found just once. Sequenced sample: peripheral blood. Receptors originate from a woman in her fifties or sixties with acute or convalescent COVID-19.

This CDR3 reads CASSPLSMNTEAFF. CDR3 coding DNA: TGTGCCAGCTCACCTCTTTCTATGAACACTGAAGCTTTCTTT. The genes are TRBV18 and TRBJ1-1; D unresolved. This CDR3 contains 14 residues. The germline V and J ends were trimmed by 3 bases and 0 bases, with 8 bases remaining between them. CDR1 and CDR2 (germline): KGHSH, LQKENI.

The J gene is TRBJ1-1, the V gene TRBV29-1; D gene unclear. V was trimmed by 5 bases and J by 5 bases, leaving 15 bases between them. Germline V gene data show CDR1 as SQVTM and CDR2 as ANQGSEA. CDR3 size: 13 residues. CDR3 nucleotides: TGCAGCGTTCTTCGAGACATCCGAACTGAAGCTTTCTTT. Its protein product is CSVLRDIRTEAFF.

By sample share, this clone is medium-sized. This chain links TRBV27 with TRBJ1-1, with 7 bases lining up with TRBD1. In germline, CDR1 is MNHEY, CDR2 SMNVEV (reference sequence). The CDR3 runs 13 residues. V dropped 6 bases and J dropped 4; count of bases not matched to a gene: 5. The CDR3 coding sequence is TGTGCCAGCAGGGCACAGGGGACCACTGAAGCTTTCTTT. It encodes CASRAQGTTEAFF.

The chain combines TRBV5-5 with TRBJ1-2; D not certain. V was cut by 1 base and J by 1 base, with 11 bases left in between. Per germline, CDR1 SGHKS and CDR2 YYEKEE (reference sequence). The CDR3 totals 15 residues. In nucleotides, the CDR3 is TGTGCCAGCAGCTTGTCCGGGGTCATTAACTATGGCTACACCTTC. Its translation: CASSLSGVINYGYTF.

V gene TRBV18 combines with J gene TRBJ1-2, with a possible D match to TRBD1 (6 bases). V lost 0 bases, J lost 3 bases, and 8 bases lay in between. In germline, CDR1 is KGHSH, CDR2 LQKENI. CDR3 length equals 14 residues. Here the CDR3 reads CASSPPGAYYGYTF. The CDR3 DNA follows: TGTGCCAGCTCACCACCGGGGGCCTACTATGGCTACACCTTC.

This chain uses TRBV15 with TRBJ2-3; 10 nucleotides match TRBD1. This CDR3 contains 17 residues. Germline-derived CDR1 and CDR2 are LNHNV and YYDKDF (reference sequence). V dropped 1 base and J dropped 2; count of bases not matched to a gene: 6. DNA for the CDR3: TGTGCCACCAGCAGAGGATGGGGACAGGGGCCCACAGATACGCAGTATTTT. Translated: CATSRGWGQGPTDTQYF.

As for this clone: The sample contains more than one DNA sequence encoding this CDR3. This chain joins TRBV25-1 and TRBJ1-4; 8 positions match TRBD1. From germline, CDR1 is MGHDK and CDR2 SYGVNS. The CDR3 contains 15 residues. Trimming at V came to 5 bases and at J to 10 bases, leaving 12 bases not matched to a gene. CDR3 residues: CASSTGGGWGGKLFF. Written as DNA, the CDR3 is TGTGCCAGCAGTACAGGGGGTGGGTGGGGAGGAAAACTGTTTTTT.

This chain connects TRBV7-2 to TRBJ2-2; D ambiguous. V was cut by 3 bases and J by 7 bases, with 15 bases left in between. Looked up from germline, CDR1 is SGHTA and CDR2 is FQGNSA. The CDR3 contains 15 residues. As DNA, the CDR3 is TGTGCCAGCAGCTTCCATCTCCTGGCGGTCGGGGAGCTGTTTTTT. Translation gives CASSFHLLAVGELFF.

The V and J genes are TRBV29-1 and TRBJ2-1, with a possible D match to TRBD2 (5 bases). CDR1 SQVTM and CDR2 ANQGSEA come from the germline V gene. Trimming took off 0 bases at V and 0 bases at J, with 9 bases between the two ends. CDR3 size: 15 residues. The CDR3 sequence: CSVEDPGSSYNEQFF. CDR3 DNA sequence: TGCAGCGTTGAAGACCCGGGAAGCTCCTACAATGAGCAGTTCTTC.

The CDR3 DNA reads as TGTGCCAGCAGCCACGGACAGCTAGGAGCTTTCTTT. It codes for CASSHGQLGAFF. The V gene is TRBV6-2 or TRBV6-3, the J gene TRBJ1-1, with a weak D call TRBD1 (6 bases). Germline loops: CDR1 MNHEY, CDR2 SVGEGT. The CDR3 is 12 amino acids. V was pared by 6 bases and J by 10 bases, with 15 bases between.

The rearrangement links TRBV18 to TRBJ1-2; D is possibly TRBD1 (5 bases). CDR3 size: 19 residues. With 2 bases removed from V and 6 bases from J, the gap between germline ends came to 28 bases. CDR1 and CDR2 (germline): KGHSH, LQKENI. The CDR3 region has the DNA TGTGCCAGCTCACCAACCGCATCACTTCAGGGCCCCCGGGTGGATGGCTACACCTTC. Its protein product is CASSPTASLQGPRVDGYTF.

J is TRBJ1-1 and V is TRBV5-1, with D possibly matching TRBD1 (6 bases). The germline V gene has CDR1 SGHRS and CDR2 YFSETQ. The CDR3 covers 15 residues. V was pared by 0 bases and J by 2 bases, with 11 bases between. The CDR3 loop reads CASSLVSGVNTEAFF. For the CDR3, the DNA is TGCGCCAGCAGCTTGGTCTCAGGGGTAAACACTGAAGCTTTCTTT.

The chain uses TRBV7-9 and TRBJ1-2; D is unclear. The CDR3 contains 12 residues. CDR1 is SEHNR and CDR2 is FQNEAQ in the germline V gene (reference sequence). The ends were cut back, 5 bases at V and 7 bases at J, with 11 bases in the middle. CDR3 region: CASSLTRLGYTF. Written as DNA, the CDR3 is TGTGCCAGCAGCCTGACACGTCTTGGCTACACCTTC.

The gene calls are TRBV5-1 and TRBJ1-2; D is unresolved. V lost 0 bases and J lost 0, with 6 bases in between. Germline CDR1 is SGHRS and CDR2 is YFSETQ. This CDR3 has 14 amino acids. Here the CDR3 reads CASSLDGANYGYTF. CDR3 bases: TGCGCCAGCAGCTTGGACGGAGCTAACTATGGCTACACCTTC.

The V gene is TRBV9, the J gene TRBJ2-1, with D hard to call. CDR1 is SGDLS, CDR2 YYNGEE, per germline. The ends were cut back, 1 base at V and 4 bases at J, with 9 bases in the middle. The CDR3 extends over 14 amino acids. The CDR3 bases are TGTGCCAGCAGCGTAAGCCCGGAGTACAATGAGCAGTTCTTC. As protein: CASSVSPEYNEQFF.